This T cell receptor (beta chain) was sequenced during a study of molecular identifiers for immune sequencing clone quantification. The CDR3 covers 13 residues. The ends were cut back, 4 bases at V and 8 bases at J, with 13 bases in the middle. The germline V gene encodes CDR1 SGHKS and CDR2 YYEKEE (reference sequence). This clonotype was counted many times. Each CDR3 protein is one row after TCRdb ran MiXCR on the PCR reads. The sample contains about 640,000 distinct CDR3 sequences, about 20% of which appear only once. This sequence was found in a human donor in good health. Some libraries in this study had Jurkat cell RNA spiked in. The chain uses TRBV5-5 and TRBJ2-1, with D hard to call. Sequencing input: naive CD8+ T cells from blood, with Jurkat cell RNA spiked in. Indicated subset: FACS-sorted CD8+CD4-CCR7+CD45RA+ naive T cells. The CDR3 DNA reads TGTGCCAGCAGCCTCGACCTTTTTGATGAGCAGTTCTTC. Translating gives CASSLDLFDEQFF. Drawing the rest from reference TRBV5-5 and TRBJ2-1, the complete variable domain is DAGVTQSPTHLIKTRGQQVTLRCSPISGHKSVSWYQQVLGQGPQFIFQYYEKEERGRGNFPDRFSARQFPNYSSELNVNALLLGDSALYLCASSLDLFDEQFFGPGTRLTVL.